This T cell receptor beta chain came from a study of CD8 T cells in Susac syndrome. With random hexamers, 0.5 to 1 ug RNA was reverse transcribed. TCRdb analysed the immunoSEQ multiplex PCR reads with MiXCR anew, one entry per CDR3 protein. The sample has about 150,000 distinct CDR3 sequences; about 94% are singletons. The sample consisted of CD8+ T cells from PBMCs. This clonotype was sampled from a human donor with multiple sclerosis.

DNA of the CDR3: TGTGCCTGGAGCGGTCGGGAGGGGGCCCACTATGGCTACACCTTC. It is translated as CAWSGREGAHYGYTF. V gene TRBV30 combines with J gene TRBJ1-2, with 7 bases that match TRBD1. Germline loops: CDR1 GTSNPN, CDR2 SVGIG (reference sequence). J lost 3 bases, V lost 3 bases, and 10 bases had no gene match. CDR3 length: 15 residues.